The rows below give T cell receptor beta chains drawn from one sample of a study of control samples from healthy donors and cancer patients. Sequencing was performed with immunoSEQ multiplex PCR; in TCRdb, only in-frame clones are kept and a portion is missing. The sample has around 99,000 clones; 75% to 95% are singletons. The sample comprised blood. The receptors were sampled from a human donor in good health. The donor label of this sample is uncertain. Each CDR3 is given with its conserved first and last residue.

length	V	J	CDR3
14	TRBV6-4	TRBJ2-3	CASSEGLPTDTQYF
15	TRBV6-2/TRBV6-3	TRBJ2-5	CASSYSGGLGETQYF
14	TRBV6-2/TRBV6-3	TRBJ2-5	CASSWKAGGQTQYF
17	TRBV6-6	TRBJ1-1	CASSPGRTAGVNTEAFF
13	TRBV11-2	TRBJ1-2	CASSLRGGYGYTF
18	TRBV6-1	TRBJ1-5	CASSEVYGFVDSAKPQHF
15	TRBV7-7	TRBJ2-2	CASSFVGQDTGELFF
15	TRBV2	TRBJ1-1	CASSLRRQGKNEAFF
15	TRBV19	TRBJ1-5	CASCVGQYSNQPQHF
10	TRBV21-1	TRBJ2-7	CASRNHEQYF
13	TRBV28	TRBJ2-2	CASRLQGTGELFF
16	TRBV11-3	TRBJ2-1	CASSLTYGSSYNEQFF
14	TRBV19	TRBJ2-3	CASSLTGATDTQYF
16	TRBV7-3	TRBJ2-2	CASSLAGGANTGELFF
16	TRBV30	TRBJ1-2	CAWASGQYLGNYGYTF
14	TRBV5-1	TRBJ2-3	CASSFEGIRDTQYF
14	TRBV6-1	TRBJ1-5	CASSEGVFGGPQHF
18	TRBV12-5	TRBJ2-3	CASGLGRDGQIFTDTQYF
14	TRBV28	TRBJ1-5	CASSLSGARQPQHF
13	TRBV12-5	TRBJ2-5	CASGLVGVETQYF
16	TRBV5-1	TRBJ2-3	CASSLGDRGSTDTQYF
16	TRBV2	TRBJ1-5	CASSEEGGLGNQPQHF
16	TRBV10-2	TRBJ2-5	CASSSSGGASRETQYF
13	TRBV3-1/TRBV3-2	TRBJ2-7	CASSPYSGYEQYF
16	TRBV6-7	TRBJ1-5	CASSTRWTRQFQPQHF
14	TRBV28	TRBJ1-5	CASSPASRNQPQHF
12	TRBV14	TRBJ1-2	CASSHQGGGYTF
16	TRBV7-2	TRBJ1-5	CASSLARGGIHQPQHF
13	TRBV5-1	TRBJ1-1	CASSLQENTEAFF
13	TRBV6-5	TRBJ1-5	CASSRGGGQPQHF
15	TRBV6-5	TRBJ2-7	CASDARQEISYEQYF
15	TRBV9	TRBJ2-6	CASSARGTGANVLTF
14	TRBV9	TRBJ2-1	CASSPGGVNNEQFF
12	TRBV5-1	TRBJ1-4	CASAGEGEKLFF
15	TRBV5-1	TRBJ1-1	CASSLGQRVNTEAFF
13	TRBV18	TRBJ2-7	CASSGRGIEEQYF
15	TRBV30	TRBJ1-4	CAWSQRGLLNEKLFF
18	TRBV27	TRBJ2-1	CASSSTGLGHSSYNEQFF
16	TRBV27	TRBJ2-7	CASSLSAGARWDEQYF
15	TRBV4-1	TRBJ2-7	CASSQVTPRPYEQYF
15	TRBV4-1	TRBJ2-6	CASSQGRSGANVLTF
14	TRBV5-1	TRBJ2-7	CASSLVSSTYEQYF